These T cell receptor beta chains were read from a single sample in a study of cytomegalovirus exposure and HLA in healthy donors. Clones were sequenced by immunoSEQ multiplex PCR, and TCRdb holds only the in-frame ones, with some missing. Counted here are 70,000 or so clones, roughly 90% occurring once; the ten biggest clones make up approximately 1.9%. The sample was PBMCs. The receptors originated from a woman aged 25 to 39 in good health and CMV-seronegative. Both conserved end residues are part of each CDR3. Clone sizes are given selectively: once, few, many, or a class where the clone is expanded.

CASSLPTSGQETQYF	-	15	TRBV28	TRBJ2-5
CASSDRGEDQPQHF	-	14	TRBV2	TRBJ1-5
CASSPGTGMYF	-	11	TRBV7-9	TRBJ2-7
CASRVGGGVYTEAFF	-	15	TRBV28	TRBJ1-1
CASSQASETYNEQFF	-	15	TRBV4-3	TRBJ2-1
CASSLGTSGTFTDTQYF	-	17	TRBV7-6	TRBJ2-3
CASSFGTAWEVYNEQFF	-	17	TRBV5-1	TRBJ2-1
CATGTGESSAQYF	-	13	TRBV10-3	TRBJ2-3
CASSSPGRPGLAGGPSRSYEQYF	-	23	TRBV6-8	TRBJ2-7
CASSPRLAGGPYEQYF	once	16	TRBV7-9	TRBJ2-7
CASSGSGTSGKGGNEQFF	-	18	TRBV9	TRBJ2-1
CASSRSEGSGRGSNNEQFF	-	19	TRBV4-1	TRBJ2-1
CASSFDAGGPGETQYF	-	16	TRBV5-6	TRBJ2-5
CASSKGREQYF	-	11	TRBV27	TRBJ2-7
CASSGQAIPNTEAFF	-	15	TRBV19	TRBJ1-1
CASKSQGRNTEAFF	-	14	TRBV27	TRBJ1-1
CATSKGQGDQPQHF	-	14	TRBV15	TRBJ1-5
CASSVAGTSGGVGELFF	-	17	TRBV9	TRBJ2-2
CASSLGRTGGETQYF	once	15	TRBV11-3	TRBJ2-5
CASSQSLSGYTF	-	12	TRBV14	TRBJ1-2
CASSFDTGINQPQHF	-	15	TRBV7-2	TRBJ1-5
CASSEKEDSAYEQYF	-	15	TRBV6-1	TRBJ2-7
CASSLEGSEQYF	-	12	TRBV27	-
CASSPPGQGQQETQYF	once	16	TRBV28	TRBJ2-5
CASSLGAGAYNEQFF	-	15	TRBV5-1	TRBJ2-1
CASSLGLAREETQYF	-	15	TRBV7-9	TRBJ2-5
CASSPAARSVSYEQYF	-	16	TRBV4-1	TRBJ2-7